A selection of T cell receptor beta chains follows, all from one sample in a study of breast tumors, draining lymph nodes, adjacent tissues. MiXCR was run by TCRdb on the multiplex PCR reads, yielding one entry per CDR3 protein. The sample consists of 17,000 or so distinct CDR3 sequences, 60% to 70% of them appearing once. Sequencing was carried out using tumor-adjacent breast tissue. All receptors come from a female donor with breast cancer. Some clones in this sample may be carry-over from other donors' samples. Both conserved end residues are part of each CDR3. D genes are given only for firm matches. Part of the rows lack a size; the others show once, few, many or a class for expanded clones.

d_call | j_call | v_call | clone_size | cdr3_nt | cdr3_aa
TRBD2 | TRBJ2-2 | TRBV6-1 | many | TGTGCCAGCAGGTCGGGAGGGCTAGCGGGGGGCGAAACCGGGGAGCTGTTTTTT | CASRSGGLAGGETGELFF
. | TRBJ1-5 | TRBV20-1 | medium-sized | TGCAGTGCTAGGGAGGATAGCAATCAGCCCCAGCATTTT | CSAREDSNQPQHF
TRBD2 | TRBJ2-1 | TRBV20-1 | many | TGCAGTGCTTCCGGGACTAGCGGGCCCCGCTCCTACAATGAGCAGTTCTTC | CSASGTSGPRSYNEQFF
. | TRBJ2-7 | TRBV2 | . | TGTGCCAGCAGTGAAGCGCTTCGGTACGAGCAGTACTTC | CASSEALRYEQYF
. | TRBJ2-3 | TRBV12-3/TRBV12-4 | . | TGTGCCAGCGGGGCCGGCCGAACGCAGTATTTT | CASGAGRTQYF
TRBD1 | TRBJ1-2 | TRBV6-6 | many | TGTGCCAGCAGTCACTCGTTGACAGGGGGCCATGACTACACCTTC | CASSHSLTGGHDYTF
TRBD1 | TRBJ1-2 | TRBV5-1 | . | TGCGCCAGCAGCGACGCGACAGGGCGCGGCTATGGCTACACCTTC | CASSDATGRGYGYTF
TRBD2 | TRBJ2-3 | TRBV20-1 | . | TGCAGTGCTAGGGATCCGGGACTAGTGAGGGGTGATACGCAGTATTTT | CSARDPGLVRGDTQYF
TRBD2 | TRBJ2-5 | TRBV3-1 | . | TGTGCCAGCCCATTGGGGGGGACCCAAGAGACCCAGTACTTC | CASPLGGTQETQYF
TRBD2 | TRBJ2-1 | TRBV24-1 | . | TGTGCCACCAGTATTAGGACTAGCGGGAGCAATGAGCAGTTCTTC | CATSIRTSGSNEQFF
. | TRBJ1-2 | TRBV20-1 | . | TGCAGTGCTAGGGTATGGCGGGCGGGGGGCTACACCTTC | CSARVWRAGGYTF
. | TRBJ1-6 | TRBV5-6 | . | TGTGCCAGCAGTCAAAATTCACCCCTCCACTTT | CASSQNSPLHF
. | TRBJ1-6 | TRBV9 | . | TGTGCCAGCAGCGTAGTAGCAGCGAATTCACCCCTCCACTTT | CASSVVAANSPLHF
TRBD1 | TRBJ2-1 | TRBV10-3 | . | TGTGCCATCAGTGAAGGGGACAGAACAGACGATGAGCAGTTCTTC | CAISEGDRTDDEQFF
. | TRBJ1-6 | TRBV15 | . | TGTGCCACCAGCTTCAGGGGTTCACCCCTCCACTTT | CATSFRGSPLHF
TRBD1 | TRBJ1-2 | TRBV24-1 | . | TGTGCCACCAGTGCCCTCGACAGGGGTAATGGCTACACCTTC | CATSALDRGNGYTF
. | TRBJ2-5 | TRBV5-1 | . | TGCGTCAGCAGCTTGATTTCGGTAGAACGGGAGACCCAGTACTTC | CVSSLISVERETQYF
. | TRBJ2-6 | TRBV29-1 | . | TGCAGCGTTGAGATACGGGGCTCTGGGGCCAACGTCCTGACTTTC | CSVEIRGSGANVLTF
. | TRBJ2-2 | TRBV30 | . | TGTGCCTGGACTACAGGACTTTTCGGGGAGCTGTTTTTT | CAWTTGLFGELFF
. | TRBJ2-1 | TRBV7-2 | . | TGTGCCAGCGGTAACGGGCATGAGCAGTTCTTC | CASGNGHEQFF
. | TRBJ1-2 | TRBV7-2 | few | TGTGCCAGCAGCCTCGTTGGGAGGGGAGAATATGGCTACACCTTC | CASSLVGRGEYGYTF
. | TRBJ1-2 | TRBV6-5 | medium-sized | TGTGCCAGCAGTCTGGCGGGGGGCTGGGCTGGCTACACCTTC | CASSLAGGWAGYTF
TRBD1 | TRBJ2-3 | TRBV19 | medium-sized | TGTGCCAGTAGTTCTGGGACAGTTAGCACAGATACGCAGTATTTT | CASSSGTVSTDTQYF
. | TRBJ1-1 | TRBV7-8 | many | TGTGCCAGCAGCTTAACCCAGGGGATGGATGAAGCTTTCTTT | CASSLTQGMDEAFF
. | TRBJ2-5 | TRBV7-2 | medium-sized | TGTGCCAGCAGCTACCAGCCGGGGAGGGAGACCCAGTACTTC | CASSYQPGRETQYF
. | TRBJ2-7 | TRBV7-9 | medium-sized | TGTGCCAGCAGCTTAGGGGGGGCGGGTGGGTCCTCCTACGAGCAGTACTTC | CASSLGGAGGSSYEQYF
. | TRBJ2-5 | TRBV14 | once | TGTGCCAGCAGCCAGGGGAGTGGTCAGACCCAGTACTTC | CASSQGSGQTQYF
. | TRBJ1-2 | TRBV12-3/TRBV12-4 | . | TGTGCCAGCAGCAAGGAATGGGGGGACCCTAACTATGGCTACACCTTC | CASSKEWGDPNYGYTF
TRBD2 | TRBJ2-1 | TRBV4-3 | . | TGCGCCAGCGGACGGACTAGCGGGGGGGCCGTCGATGAGCAGTTCTTC | CASGRTSGGAVDEQFF
. | TRBJ1-3 | TRBV2 | . | TGTGCCAGCAGGACTTACTCAGGCACCATATATTTT | CASRTYSGTIYF
. | TRBJ2-2 | TRBV11-2 | many | TGTGCCAGCAGCCCGGGCGCTTCAGGGACCGGGGAGCTGTTTTTT | CASSPGASGTGELFF
. | TRBJ1-4 | TRBV30 | many | TGTGCCTGGAGTGGGACGAGGGGCGCTAATGAAAAACTGTTTTTT | CAWSGTRGANEKLFF
TRBD2 | TRBJ2-5 | TRBV7-2 | medium-sized | TGTGCCAGCAGGCCCTTTCAAGCGGGGGGGTCGGAGATCCAGTACTTC | CASRPFQAGGSEIQYF
. | TRBJ1-2 | TRBV19 | . | TGTGCCACTAGGACCCCGGCGAAACATGGCTACACCTTC | CATRTPAKHGYTF
TRBD2 | TRBJ2-7 | TRBV20-1 | . | TGCAGTGCTAGTAATAGCGGGAGTTACGAGCAGTACTTC | CSASNSGSYEQYF
. | TRBJ2-5 | TRBV15 | medium-sized | TGTGCCACCAGCAGAGATGGGGATACCCAAGAGACCCAGTACTTC | CATSRDGDTQETQYF
. | TRBJ1-5 | TRBV15 | . | TGTGCCACCAGCAGAGCAGGGAATAGCAATCAGCCCCAGCATTTT | CATSRAGNSNQPQHF
TRBD2 | TRBJ2-5 | TRBV20-1 | . | TGCAGTGCCGCACCACTAGCGGGAGGGGAAGAGACCCAGTACTTC | CSAAPLAGGEETQYF
. | TRBJ2-7 | TRBV9 | . | TGTGCCAGCAGCTCCCCGGGACTGTACGAGCAGTACTTC | CASSSPGLYEQYF
. | TRBJ1-2 | TRBV10-3 | medium-sized | TGTGCCATCAGTTATACAGGGCTGGAGTCGGGGGGCTACACCTTC | CAISYTGLESGGYTF
TRBD1 | TRBJ1-2 | TRBV12-3/TRBV12-4 | . | TGTGCCAGCAGTTTTGGACAGGCCTATGGCTACACCTTC | CASSFGQAYGYTF
TRBD1 | TRBJ1-2 | TRBV2 | . | TGTGCCAGCAGTGGACAGGGATTGAGCTACACCTTC | CASSGQGLSYTF
TRBD2 | TRBJ2-3 | TRBV20-1 | . | TGCAGTGCTACCAGACTAGCGGGGGGAGCTAGCGCAGATACGCAGTATTTC | CSATRLAGGASADTQYF
. | TRBJ1-3 | TRBV9 | . | TGTGCCAGCAGCAGGGCTGGAAACACCATATATTTT | CASSRAGNTIYF
. | TRBJ1-2 | TRBV4-1 | . | TGCGCCAGCAGCCAAGACGGGATCAGGGGCCGGTCCTATGGCTACACCTTC | CASSQDGIRGRSYGYTF
. | TRBJ1-1 | TRBV7-9 | . | TGTGCCAGCAGCTGGGAAGGCACTGAAGCTTTCTTT | CASSWEGTEAFF
. | TRBJ1-1 | TRBV5-8 | few | TGTGCCAGCAGCTTGGGCGTAGGGCTTCGCTTT | CASSLGVGLRF
. | TRBJ1-2 | TRBV12-3/TRBV12-4 | . | TGTGCCAGCAGTTTCGACGGGACCTATGGCTACACCTTC | CASSFDGTYGYTF
. | TRBJ2-2 | TRBV14 | many | TGTGCCAGCAGCCGCCGGATGTCCCCCGGGGAGCTGTTTTTT | CASSRRMSPGELFF
. | TRBJ1-2 | TRBV20-1 | . | TGCAGTGCTAGAGTCTTGACAGTTAACTATGGCTACACCTTC | CSARVLTVNYGYTF
. | TRBJ2-1 | TRBV7-9 | . | TGTGCCAGCAGCTTAGAAAGGTCGGTGAGGAATGAGCAGTTCTTC | CASSLERSVRNEQFF
. | TRBJ2-7 | TRBV20-1 | . | TGCAGTGCCGTACGAGGGGACTCACCGGCCTACGAGCAGTACTTC | CSAVRGDSPAYEQYF
. | TRBJ2-7 | TRBV9 | few | TGTGCCAGCAGCGTAACCGGACAGGGAGGGTCCTACGAGCAGTACTTC | CASSVTGQGGSYEQYF
TRBD1 | TRBJ1-6 | TRBV11-2 | once | TGTGCCAGCAGCTCGCAGGGGGGGAGTGGTTCACCCCTCCACTTT | CASSSQGGSGSPLHF
. | TRBJ2-3 | TRBV5-1 | many | TGCGCCAGCAGCCACACAAGGGGGACTTTCCTACCCCTAAAACCCACAGATACGCAGTATTTT | CASSHTRGTFLPLKPTDTQYF
. | TRBJ2-5 | TRBV5-1 | . | TGCGCCGGCAACTTGGCCAGGTCAGCTCCGTATGAAGAGACCCAGTACTTC | CAGNLARSAPYEETQYF
. | TRBJ1-6 | TRBV5-1 | medium-sized | TGCGCCAGCAGCTTGGAAGGAGAACCTAATTCACCCCTCCACTTT | CASSLEGEPNSPLHF